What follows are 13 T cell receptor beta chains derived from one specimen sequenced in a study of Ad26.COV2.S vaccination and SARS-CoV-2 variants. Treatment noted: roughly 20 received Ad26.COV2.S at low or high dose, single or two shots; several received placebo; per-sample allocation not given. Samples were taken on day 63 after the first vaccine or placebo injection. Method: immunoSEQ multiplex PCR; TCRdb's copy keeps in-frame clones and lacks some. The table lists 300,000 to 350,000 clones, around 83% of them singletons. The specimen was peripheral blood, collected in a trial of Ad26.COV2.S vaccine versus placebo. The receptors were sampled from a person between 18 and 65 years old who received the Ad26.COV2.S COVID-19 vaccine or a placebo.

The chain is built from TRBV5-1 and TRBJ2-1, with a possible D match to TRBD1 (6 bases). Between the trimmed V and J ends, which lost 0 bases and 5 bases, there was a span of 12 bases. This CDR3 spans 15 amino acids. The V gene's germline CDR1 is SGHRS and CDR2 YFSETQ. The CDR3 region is CASSLGTVGNNEQFF. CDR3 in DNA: TGCGCCAGCAGCTTGGGGACAGTTGGAAACAATGAGCAGTTCTTC.

CDR3 in amino acids: CAWSGTKYNEQFF. The CDR3 DNA follows: TGTGCCTGGTCCGGGACTAAGTACAATGAGCAGTTCTTC. V and J are TRBV30 and TRBJ2-1; 7 bases fit TRBD2. Trimming removed 5 bases from V and 4 bases from J; junction bases left unmatched: 5. Per germline, CDR1 GTSNPN and CDR2 SVGIG (reference sequence). The CDR3 has 13 residues.

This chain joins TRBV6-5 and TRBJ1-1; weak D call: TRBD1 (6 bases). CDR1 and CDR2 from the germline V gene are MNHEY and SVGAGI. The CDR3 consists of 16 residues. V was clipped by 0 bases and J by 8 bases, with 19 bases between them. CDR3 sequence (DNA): TGTGCCAGCAGTTACTCGAGTGCAAAGGGAGGGGGAGAAGCTTTCTTT. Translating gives CASSYSSAKGGGEAFF.

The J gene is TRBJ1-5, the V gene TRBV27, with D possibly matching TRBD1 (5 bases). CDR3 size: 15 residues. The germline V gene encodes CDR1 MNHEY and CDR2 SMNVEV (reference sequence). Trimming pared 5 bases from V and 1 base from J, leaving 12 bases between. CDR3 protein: CASSRLGDSNQPQHF. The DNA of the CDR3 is TGTGCCAGCAGTAGATTGGGGGACAGCAATCAGCCCCAGCATTTT.

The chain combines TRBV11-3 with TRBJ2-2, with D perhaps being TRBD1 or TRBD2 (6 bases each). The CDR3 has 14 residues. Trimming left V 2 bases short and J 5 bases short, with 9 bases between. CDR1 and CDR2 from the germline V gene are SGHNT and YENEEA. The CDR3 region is CASSLQGRTGELFF. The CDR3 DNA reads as TGTGCCAGCAGCTTACAGGGGAGGACCGGGGAGCTGTTTTTT.

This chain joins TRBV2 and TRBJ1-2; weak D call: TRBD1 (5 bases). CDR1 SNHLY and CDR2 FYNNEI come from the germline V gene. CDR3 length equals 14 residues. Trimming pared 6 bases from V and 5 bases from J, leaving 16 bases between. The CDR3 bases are TGTGCCAGCAGGTCAGCAGGGCGAACATATGGCTACACCTTC. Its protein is CASRSAGRTYGYTF.

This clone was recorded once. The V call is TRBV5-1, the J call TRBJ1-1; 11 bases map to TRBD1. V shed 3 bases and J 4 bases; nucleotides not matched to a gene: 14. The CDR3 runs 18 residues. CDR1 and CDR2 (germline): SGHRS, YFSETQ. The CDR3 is CASSSDPGQGVGATEAFF. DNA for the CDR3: TGCGCCAGCAGCTCCGACCCGGGACAGGGGGTTGGTGCCACTGAAGCTTTCTTT.

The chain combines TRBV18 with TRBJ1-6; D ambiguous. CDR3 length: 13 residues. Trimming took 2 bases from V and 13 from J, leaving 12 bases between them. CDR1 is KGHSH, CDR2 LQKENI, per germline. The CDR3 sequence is CASSPSSGQPLHF. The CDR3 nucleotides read TGTGCCAGCTCACCAAGTTCTGGGCAGCCCCTCCACTTT.

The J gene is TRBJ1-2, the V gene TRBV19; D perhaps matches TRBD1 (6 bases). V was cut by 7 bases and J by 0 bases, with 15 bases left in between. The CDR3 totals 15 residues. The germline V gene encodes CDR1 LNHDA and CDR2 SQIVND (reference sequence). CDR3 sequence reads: CASTPQGSSNYGYTF. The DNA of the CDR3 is TGTGCCAGTACCCCACAGGGCTCCTCTAACTATGGCTACACCTTC.

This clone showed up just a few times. CDR3 sequence (DNA): TGTGCCAGCAGCTTAGATCTGGGGCGCGGGCAGTTCTTC. The encoded protein is CASSLDLGRGQFF. The chain uses TRBV11-2 and TRBJ2-1; weak D call: TRBD1 (5 bases). V gave up 0 bases and J gave up 12 bases, with 12 bases separating them. From germline, CDR1 is SGHAT and CDR2 FQNNGV. The CDR3 covers 13 residues.

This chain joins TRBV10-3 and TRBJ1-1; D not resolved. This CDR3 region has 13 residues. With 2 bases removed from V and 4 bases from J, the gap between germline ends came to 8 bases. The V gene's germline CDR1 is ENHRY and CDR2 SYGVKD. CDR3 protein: CAISERAPTEAFF. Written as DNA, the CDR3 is TGTGCCATCAGTGAGAGGGCTCCCACTGAAGCTTTCTTT.

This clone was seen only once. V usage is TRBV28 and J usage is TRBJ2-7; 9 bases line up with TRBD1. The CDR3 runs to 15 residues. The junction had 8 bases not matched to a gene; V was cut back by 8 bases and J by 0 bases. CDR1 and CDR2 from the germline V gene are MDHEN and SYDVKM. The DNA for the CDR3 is TGTGCCAGCGGACAGGGGTTAAGTAACTCCTACGAGCAGTACTTC. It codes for CASGQGLSNSYEQYF.

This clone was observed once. CDR3 protein: CASSLGNSPLHF. The CDR3 coding sequence is TGTGCCAGCAGCTTAGGAAATTCACCCCTCCACTTT. The chain is built from TRBV7-2 and TRBJ1-6; D gene uncertain. CDR3 length: 12 residues. Germline lookup yields CDR1 SGHTA and CDR2 FQGNSA. V was pared by 1 base and J by 7 bases, with 2 bases between.